What follows are 5 T cell receptor beta chains derived from one specimen sequenced in a study of T cell responses to AZD1222 COVID-19 vaccine. Produced via immunoSEQ multiplex PCR; TCRdb's table is partial and in-frame only. The table lists approximately 80,000 clones, around 87% of them singletons. The material was peripheral blood, obtained on day 0 of AZD1222 vaccination. The receptors here all came from an adult in good health.

The V gene is TRBV27, the J gene TRBJ2-7; D unclear. Germline V gene sequence: CDR1 MNHEY, CDR2 SMNVEV (reference sequence). Trimming left V 0 bases short and J 3 bases short, with 3 bases between. The CDR3 is 12 amino acids. CDR3 in amino acids: CASSLSGYEQYF. CDR3 bases: TGTGCCAGCAGTTTATCGGGCTACGAGCAGTACTTC.

This clone has more than one count but fewer than ten. The rearrangement joins TRBV5-6 to TRBJ1-2; the match to TRBD1 covers 7 bases. The CDR3 totals 14 residues. With V trimmed by 1 base and J by 6 bases, 6 bases remained unmatched. Germline CDR1 and CDR2: SGHDT and YYEEEE. CDR3 DNA: TGTGCCAGCAGCTTGTCCCTTCAGGGGGATGGCTACACCTTC. This translates into CASSLSLQGDGYTF. The variable domain in full, completed from reference TRBV5-6 and TRBJ1-2, reads DAGVTQSPTHLIKTRGQQVTLRCSPKSGHDTVSWYQQALGQGPQFIFQYYEEEERQRGNFPDRFSGHQFPNYSSELNVNALLLGDSALYLCASSLSLQGDGYTFGSGTRLTVV.

The sample holds one count of this clone. The V gene is TRBV27, the J gene TRBJ1-2; TRBD1 matches 7 bases. V trimming: 5 bases; J trimming: 4 bases; junction bases outside the gene matches: 7. CDR1 and CDR2 from the germline V gene are MNHEY and SMNVEV (reference sequence). This CDR3 is built from 14 residues. CDR3 sequence (DNA): TGTGCCAGCAGTGCGGGGGACAGCTTCTATGGCTACACCTTC. This codes for CASSAGDSFYGYTF.

V and J are TRBV5-6 and TRBJ2-7; D unclear. Per germline, CDR1 SGHDT and CDR2 YYEEEE. The CDR3 spans 14 residues. V was trimmed by 4 bases and J by 3 bases, leaving 14 bases between them. CDR3 in DNA: TGTGCCAGCAGCGGAAGCTTCCCAGGCTACGAGCAGTACTTC. It specifies CASSGSFPGYEQYF.

Only one count was recorded for this clone. The chain uses TRBV11-2 and TRBJ1-3, with D tentatively TRBD1 (5 bases). CDR1 is SGHAT, CDR2 FQNNGV, per germline. V dropped 1 base and J dropped 1 base, with 11 bases sitting between them. The CDR3 extends over 16 amino acids. The chain's CDR3 is CASSLGQGRSGNTIYF. CDR3 in DNA: TGTGCCAGCAGCTTAGGTCAGGGCCGGTCTGGAAACACCATATATTTT.